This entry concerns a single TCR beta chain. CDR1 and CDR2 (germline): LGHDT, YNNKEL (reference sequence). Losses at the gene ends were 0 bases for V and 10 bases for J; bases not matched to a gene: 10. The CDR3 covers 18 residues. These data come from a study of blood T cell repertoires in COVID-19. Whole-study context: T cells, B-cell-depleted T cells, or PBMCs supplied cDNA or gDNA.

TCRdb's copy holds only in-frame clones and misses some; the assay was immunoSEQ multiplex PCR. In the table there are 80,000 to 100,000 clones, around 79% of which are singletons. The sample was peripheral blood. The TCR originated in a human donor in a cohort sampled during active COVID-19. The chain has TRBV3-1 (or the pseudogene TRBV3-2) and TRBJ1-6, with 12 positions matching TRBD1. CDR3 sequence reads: CASSQDASGDRGQSPLHF. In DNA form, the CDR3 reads TGTGCCAGCAGCCAAGACGCATCTGGGGACAGGGGGCAATCACCCCTCCACTTT.